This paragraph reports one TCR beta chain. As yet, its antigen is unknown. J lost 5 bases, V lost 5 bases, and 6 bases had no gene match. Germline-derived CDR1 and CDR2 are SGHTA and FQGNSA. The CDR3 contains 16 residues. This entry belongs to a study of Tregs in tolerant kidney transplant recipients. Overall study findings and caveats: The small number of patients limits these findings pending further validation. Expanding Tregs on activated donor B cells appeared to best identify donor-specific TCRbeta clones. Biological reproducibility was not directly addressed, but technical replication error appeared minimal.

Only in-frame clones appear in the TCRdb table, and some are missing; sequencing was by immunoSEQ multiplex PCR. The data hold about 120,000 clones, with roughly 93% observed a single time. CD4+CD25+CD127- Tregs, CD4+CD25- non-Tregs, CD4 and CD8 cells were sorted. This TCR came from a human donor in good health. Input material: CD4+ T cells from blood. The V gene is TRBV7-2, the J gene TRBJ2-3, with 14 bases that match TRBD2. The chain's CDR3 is CASSLRLAGGQDTQYF. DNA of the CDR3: TGTGCCAGCAGCCTGAGACTAGCGGGGGGGCAAGATACGCAGTATTTT.